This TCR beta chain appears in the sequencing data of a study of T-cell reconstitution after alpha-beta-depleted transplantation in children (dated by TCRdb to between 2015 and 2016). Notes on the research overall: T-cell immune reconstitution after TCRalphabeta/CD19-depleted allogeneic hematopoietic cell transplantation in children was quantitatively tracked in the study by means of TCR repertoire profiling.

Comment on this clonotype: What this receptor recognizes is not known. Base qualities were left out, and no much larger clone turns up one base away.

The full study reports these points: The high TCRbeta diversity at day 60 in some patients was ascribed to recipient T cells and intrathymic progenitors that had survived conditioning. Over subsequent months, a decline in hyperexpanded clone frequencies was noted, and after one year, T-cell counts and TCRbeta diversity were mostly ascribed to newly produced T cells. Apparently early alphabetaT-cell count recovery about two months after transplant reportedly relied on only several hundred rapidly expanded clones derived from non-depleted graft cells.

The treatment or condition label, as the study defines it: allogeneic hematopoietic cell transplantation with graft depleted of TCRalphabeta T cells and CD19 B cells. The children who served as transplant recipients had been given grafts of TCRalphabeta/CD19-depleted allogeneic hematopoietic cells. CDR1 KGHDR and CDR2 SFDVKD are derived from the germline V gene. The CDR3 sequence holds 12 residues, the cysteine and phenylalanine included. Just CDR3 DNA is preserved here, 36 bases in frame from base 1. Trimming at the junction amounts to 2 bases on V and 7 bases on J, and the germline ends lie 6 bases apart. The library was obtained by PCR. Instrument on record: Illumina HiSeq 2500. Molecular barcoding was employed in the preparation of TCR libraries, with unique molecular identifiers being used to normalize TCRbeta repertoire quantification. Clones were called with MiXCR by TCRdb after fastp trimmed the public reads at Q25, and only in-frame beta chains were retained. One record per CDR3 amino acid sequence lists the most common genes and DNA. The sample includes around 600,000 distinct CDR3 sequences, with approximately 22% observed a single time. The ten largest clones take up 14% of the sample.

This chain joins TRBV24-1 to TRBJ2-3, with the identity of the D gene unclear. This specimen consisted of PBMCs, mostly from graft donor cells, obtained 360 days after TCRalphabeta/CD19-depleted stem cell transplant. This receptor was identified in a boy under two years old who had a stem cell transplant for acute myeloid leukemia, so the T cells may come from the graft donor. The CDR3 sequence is CATSDWPNTQYF. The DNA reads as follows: TGTGCCACCAGTGATTGGCCGAATACGCAGTATTTT.